Below are 19 T cell receptor beta chains sequenced from a single sample in a study of blood T cell repertoires in COVID-19. Clones were read by immunoSEQ multiplex PCR, and TCRdb kept only the in-frame ones, dropping some. The data contain around 37,000 clones, around 81% of them singletons. Sequenced material: peripheral blood. The origin of the receptors is a man over 45 with active COVID-19.

J is TRBJ2-7 and V is TRBV5-6; perhaps TRBD2 as D (5 bases). Trimming removed 2 bases at V and 0 bases at J, with 12 bases between. Germline CDR1 SGHDT, CDR2 YYEEEE. The CDR3 extends over 15 amino acids. The CDR3 region is CASSFGGPSSYEQYF. The CDR3 nucleotides are TGTGCCAGCAGCTTTGGAGGCCCGTCCTCCTACGAGCAGTACTTC.

The chain recombines TRBV4-1 with TRBJ2-7; the match to TRBD2 covers 12 bases. Germline values: CDR1 MGHRA, CDR2 YSYEKL. The CDR3 has 16 amino acids. Trimming cost V 3 bases and J 1 base; bases outside gene matches: 4. CDR3 coding DNA: TGCGCCAGCAGCCAGCCGACTAGCGGGGGTTCCTACGAGCAGTACTTC. Residues: CASSQPTSGGSYEQYF.

V and J are TRBV6-4 and TRBJ2-6; D possibly corresponds to TRBD2 (5 bases). The CDR3 spans 15 residues. V was trimmed by 4 bases and J by 3 bases, leaving 10 bases between them. Germline CDR1 MRHNA, CDR2 SNTAGT. The CDR3 sequence: CASSVEGRGANVLTF. CDR3 bases: TGTGCCAGCAGTGTTGAGGGCCGTGGGGCCAACGTCCTGACTTTC.

This clone appeared a few times. The chain couples TRBV24-1 to TRBJ2-2; maybe TRBD2 (5 bases). The CDR3 spans 12 residues. CDR1 KGHDR and CDR2 SFDVKD come from the germline V gene. V shed 7 bases and J shed 6 bases, with 8 bases lying between them. The CDR3 DNA follows: TGTGCCACCAGACCGGGGTCCGGGGAGCTGTTTTTT. Protein: CATRPGSGELFF.

The chain employs TRBV7-2 and TRBJ2-7; D is perhaps TRBD1 (6 bases). This CDR3 has 15 residues. The germline gives CDR1 SGHTA, CDR2 FQGNSA. The germline V and J ends were trimmed by 5 bases and 0 bases, with 14 bases remaining between them. The CDR3 DNA reads TGTGCCAGCAGCACTTACGACAGGAGCTCCTACGAGCAGTACTTC. This gives the protein CASSTYDRSSYEQYF.

This clone is a singleton in its sample. In DNA, the CDR3 is TGTGCCAGCAGCCAAGGGGTTGGACTGAGCACAGATACGCAGTATTTT. Protein product: CASSQGVGLSTDTQYF. The V and J genes are TRBV4-2 and TRBJ2-3, with a possible D match to TRBD2 (5 bases). This CDR3 spans 16 amino acids. V was clipped by 1 base and J by 0 bases, with 11 bases between them. The germline gives CDR1 LGHNA, CDR2 YNFKEQ.

This clone was found once. The chain uses TRBV11-3 and TRBJ2-1; the D gene is possibly TRBD1 (5 bases). The CDR3 has 11 amino acids. CDR1 is SGHNT, CDR2 YENEEA, per germline. The germline V and J ends were trimmed by 8 bases and 7 bases, with 9 bases remaining between them. The DNA of the CDR3 is TGTGCCAGCGGGGCACAGAATGAGCAGTTCTTC. Protein: CASGAQNEQFF.

This clone was picked up one time. The chain has TRBV5-1 and TRBJ2-5; unclear D gene. The CDR3 runs to 13 residues. V was cut by 0 bases and J by 5 bases, with 8 bases left in between. The germline gives CDR1 SGHRS, CDR2 YFSETQ. The CDR3 sequence: CASSLGARETQYF. In DNA form, the CDR3 reads TGCGCCAGCAGCTTGGGGGCCCGGGAGACCCAGTACTTC.

The rearrangement links TRBV19 to TRBJ2-5; 7 nucleotides align to TRBD1. Germline CDR1 and CDR2: LNHDA and SQIVND (reference sequence). The CDR3 is 13 amino acids. V trimming: 5 bases; J trimming: 2 bases; junction bases outside the gene matches: 2. The CDR3 sequence: CASSGTEQETQYF. CDR3 DNA: TGTGCCAGTAGTGGGACAGAGCAAGAGACCCAGTACTTC.

J is TRBJ2-7 and V is TRBV29-1; 8 bases match TRBD1. The CDR3 sequence is 12 residues long. The trim removed 7 bases at V and 5 bases at J, leaving 7 bases unmatched. CDR1 SQVTM and CDR2 ANQGSEA come from the germline V gene. The CDR3 is CSARQGNHEQYF. DNA of the CDR3: TGCAGCGCCAGACAGGGGAACCACGAGCAGTACTTC.

There are a few counts of this clone. V is TRBV7-9 and J is TRBJ2-1; TRBD2 might be the D (6 bases). The CDR3 covers 15 residues. V dropped 5 bases and J dropped 9 bases, with 20 bases sitting between them. The germline gives CDR1 SEHNR, CDR2 FQNEAQ (reference sequence). The CDR3 coding sequence is TGTGCCAGCAGCCCCCGGGACTCTGGTTGGGTTGAGCAGTTCTTC. Translating it yields CASSPRDSGWVEQFF.

This sequence joins TRBV6-5 and TRBJ1-1; TRBD1 is a possible D gene (6 bases). The V gene's germline CDR1 is MNHEY and CDR2 SVGAGI. The CDR3 runs to 13 residues. The V end lost 7 bases, the J end lost 7 bases, and 16 bases lay between the germline ends. The CDR3 spells CASTSGRGGEAFF. DNA of the CDR3: TGTGCCAGCACCTCCGGCAGGGGTGGTGAAGCTTTCTTT.

Comments on this clone: The germline gene is not matched at one end of the junction; a read error may be the cause. This rearrangement joins TRBV5-8 to TRBJ1-6; tentative D call: TRBD1 (6 bases). Germline V gives CDR1 SGHTS, CDR2 YDEGEE. CDR3 length: 15 residues. CDR3 sequence: CASSPVTGYDSPLHF. The CDR3 bases are TGTGCCAGCAGCCCCGTGACAGGCTATGATTCACCCCTCCACTTT.

The rearrangement uses TRBV5-1 and TRBJ2-5, with 7 bases fitting TRBD2. The CDR3 is 13 residues long. V was pared by 6 bases and J by 2 bases, with 4 bases of the junction left unmatched. Germline CDR1 is SGHRS and CDR2 is YFSETQ. This chain's CDR3 is CASMRGWQETQYF. CDR3 sequence (DNA): TGCGCCAGCATGCGGGGGTGGCAAGAGACCCAGTACTTC.

This sequence joins TRBV28 and TRBJ2-5, with a possible D match to TRBD2 (7 bases). Germline V gives CDR1 MDHEN, CDR2 SYDVKM. V dropped 7 bases and J dropped 4 bases, with 16 bases sitting between them. The CDR3 spans 14 residues. CDR3 amino acids: CASTSRGGTETQYF. The DNA of the CDR3 is TGTGCCAGCACCTCCCGCGGGGGCACAGAGACCCAGTACTTC.

The V and J genes are TRBV3-1 (or the pseudogene TRBV3-2) and TRBJ2-3, with 14 positions matching TRBD2. The V gene's germline CDR1 is LGHDT and CDR2 YNNKEL (reference sequence). There are 20 residues in the CDR3. Trimming cost V 4 bases and J 0 bases; bases outside gene matches: 12. The CDR3 nucleotides are TGTGCCAGCAGCCCCCAACGAGGGACTAGCGGGGGCCCGAGCACAGATACGCAGTATTTT. Translation gives CASSPQRGTSGGPSTDTQYF.

As DNA, the CDR3 is TGTGCCAGCAGCGCCTCAGCGGGTGCAAATGAGCAGTTCTTC. Translated: CASSASAGANEQFF. The V and J genes are TRBV9 and TRBJ2-1; D is possibly TRBD2 (6 bases). Germline V lookup: CDR1 SGDLS, CDR2 YYNGEE. The CDR3 consists of 14 residues. V lost 3 bases, J lost 7 bases, and 14 bases lay in between.

The chain employs TRBV28 and TRBJ2-7; no firm D call. V lost 5 bases and J 4 bases, leaving 6 bases between the germline ends. From germline, CDR1 is MDHEN and CDR2 SYDVKM. The CDR3 loop spans 11 amino acids. CDR3 region: CASSLTYEQYF. CDR3 DNA: TGTGCCAGCAGTCTAACTTACGAGCAGTACTTC.

The rearrangement joins TRBV4-3 to TRBJ2-3; D is perhaps TRBD2 (6 bases). V was cut by 3 bases and J by 2 bases, with 9 bases left in between. There are 14 residues in the CDR3. Germline V gene lookup returns CDR1 LGHNA and CDR2 YSLEER. CDR3 in amino acids: CASSQGDSTDTQYF. As DNA, the CDR3 is TGCGCCAGCAGCCAGGGGGACTCCACAGATACGCAGTATTTT.